This entry features one TCR beta chain sequence. This sample was taken from a study of blood T cell repertoires in COVID-19. Overall study context: Acute-phase and convalescent COVID-19 samples originated in the United States, Italy and Spain. PBMCs, B-cell-depleted T cells, or T cells provided the cDNA or gDNA that made up the material.

V was cut by 2 bases and J by 0 bases, with 11 bases left in between. The CDR3 runs 17 residues. Per germline, CDR1 MNHEY and CDR2 SMNVEV (reference sequence). Clones were read by immunoSEQ multiplex PCR, and TCRdb kept only the in-frame ones, dropping some. Seen here are some 280,000 clones, about 91% observed once, and the top ten hold approximately 13%. The sample comprised peripheral blood. This receptor was identified in a woman in her sixties or seventies with acute or convalescent COVID-19. This chain connects TRBV27 to TRBJ2-6; D not resolved. The CDR3 coding sequence is TGTGCCAGCAGTTTAATACAGTTTAGCTCTGGGGCCAACGTCCTGACTTTC. It translates to CASSLIQFSSGANVLTF. The complete variable domain, with remaining parts taken from reference TRBV27 and TRBJ2-6, reads EAQVTQNPRYLITVTGKKLTVTCSQNMNHEYMSWYRQDPGLGLRQIYYSMNVEVTDKGDVPEGYKVSRKEKRNFPLILESPSPNQTSLYFCASSLIQFSSGANVLTFGAGSRLTVL.